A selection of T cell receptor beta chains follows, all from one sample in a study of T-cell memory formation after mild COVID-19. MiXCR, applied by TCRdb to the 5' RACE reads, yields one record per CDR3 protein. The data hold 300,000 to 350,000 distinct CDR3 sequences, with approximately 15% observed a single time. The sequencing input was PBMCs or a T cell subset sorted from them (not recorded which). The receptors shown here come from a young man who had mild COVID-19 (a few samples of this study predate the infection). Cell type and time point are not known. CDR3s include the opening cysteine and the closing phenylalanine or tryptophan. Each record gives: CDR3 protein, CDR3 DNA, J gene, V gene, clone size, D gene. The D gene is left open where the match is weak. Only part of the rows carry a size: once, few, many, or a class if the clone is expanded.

CDR3: CASCERGYEQYF; DNA: TGTGCCAGCTGTGAACGGGGTTACGAGCAGTACTTC; J: TRBJ2-7; V: TRBV28; size: .; D: .
CDR3: CAISEVAGAAQETQYF; DNA: TGTGCCATCAGTGAGGTAGCGGGGGCCGCGCAAGAGACCCAGTACTTC; J: TRBJ2-5; V: TRBV10-3; size: few; D: TRBD2
CDR3: CASSLIGDQPQHF; DNA: TGTGCCAGCAGTTTAATCGGGGATCAGCCCCAGCATTTT; J: TRBJ1-5; V: TRBV27; size: .; D: .
CDR3: CASSQELEGSNYGYTF; DNA: TGTGCCAGCAGCCAAGAGTTAGAGGGTTCTAACTATGGCTACACCTTC; J: TRBJ1-2; V: TRBV4-2; size: .; D: .
CDR3: CASSYGSGSPYEQYF; DNA: TGTGCCAGCAGTTACGGTTCGGGGTCACCCTACGAGCAGTACTTC; J: TRBJ2-7; V: TRBV6-6; size: few; D: .
CDR3: CASRVGLEGTQYF; DNA: TGTGCCAGCAGGGTAGGGCTAGAGGGGACCCAGTACTTC; J: TRBJ2-5; V: TRBV7-2; size: .; D: .
CDR3: CASSRSPGANYEQYF; DNA: TGTGCCAGCAGCCGATCGCCAGGGGCCAACTACGAGCAGTACTTC; J: TRBJ2-7; V: TRBV14; size: .; D: .
CDR3: CATGSGQVNTGELFF; DNA: TGTGCCACCGGCTCGGGACAGGTTAACACCGGGGAGCTGTTTTTT; J: TRBJ2-2; V: TRBV19; size: few; D: TRBD1
CDR3: CASSSFSREDTEAFF; DNA: TGTGCCAGCAGTTCCTTTAGTCGGGAGGACACTGAAGCTTTCTTT; J: TRBJ1-1; V: TRBV7-9; size: .; D: .
CDR3: CASSRRTVKSTDTQYF; DNA: TGTGCCAGCAGCCGAAGGACAGTGAAGAGCACAGATACGCAGTATTTT; J: TRBJ2-3; V: TRBV14; size: .; D: .
CDR3: CSAGDRGVWGETQYF; DNA: TGCAGTGCCGGGGACAGGGGAGTTTGGGGAGAGACCCAGTACTTC; J: TRBJ2-5; V: TRBV20-1; size: few; D: TRBD1
CDR3: CSVRRVVANTEAFF; DNA: TGCAGCGTTCGCCGGGTGGTTGCGAACACTGAAGCTTTCTTT; J: TRBJ1-1; V: TRBV29-1; size: .; D: .
CDR3: CASSHRGGSTDTQYF; DNA: TGTGCCAGCAGTCACAGGGGGGGAAGCACAGATACGCAGTATTTT; J: TRBJ2-3; V: TRBV27; size: few; D: .
CDR3: CASSPPGPNYGYTF; DNA: TGTGCCAGCAGTCCACCGGGACCTAACTATGGCTACACCTTC; J: TRBJ1-2; V: TRBV27; size: few; D: .
CDR3: CASSKDRNNEKLFF; DNA: TGTGCCAGTAGCAAAGACAGAAATAATGAAAAACTGTTTTTT; J: TRBJ1-4; V: TRBV19; size: few; D: .
CDR3: CASSPIDRYGGDTEAFF; DNA: TGCGCCAGCAGCCCAATCGACAGGTATGGTGGCGACACTGAAGCTTTCTTT; J: TRBJ1-1; V: TRBV5-1; size: few; D: .
CDR3: CASSPRWSSGANVLTF; DNA: TGTGCCAGCTCCCCACGATGGTCCTCTGGGGCCAACGTCCTGACTTTC; J: TRBJ2-6; V: TRBV18; size: .; D: .
CDR3: CASSYISGNQPQHF; DNA: TGTGCCAGCAGTTACATTTCGGGGAATCAGCCCCAGCATTTT; J: TRBJ1-5; V: TRBV6-2/TRBV6-3; size: .; D: .
CDR3: CASSYQYNEQFF; DNA: TGTGCCAGCAGTTACCAATACAATGAGCAGTTCTTC; J: TRBJ2-1; V: TRBV6-2/TRBV6-3; size: few; D: .
CDR3: CSARDGGGRDTQYF; DNA: TGCAGTGCTAGAGATGGGGGGGGGCGAGATACGCAGTATTTT; J: TRBJ2-3; V: TRBV20-1; size: .; D: .
CDR3: CASRGQGLSYEQYF; DNA: TGTGCCAGTAGGGGGCAGGGTCTCTCCTACGAGCAGTACTTC; J: TRBJ2-7; V: TRBV12-3/TRBV12-4; size: many; D: TRBD1
CDR3: CASSLEQNYNSPLHF; DNA: TGCGCCAGCAGCTTGGAACAAAACTATAATTCACCCCTCCACTTT; J: TRBJ1-6; V: TRBV5-1; size: few; D: .
CDR3: CSALSTSVAYEQYF; DNA: TGCAGCGCTTTGAGTACTAGCGTTGCCTACGAGCAGTACTTC; J: TRBJ2-7; V: TRBV20-1; size: .; D: TRBD2
CDR3: CATAGRLGDQPQHF; DNA: TGTGCCACCGCTGGACGGTTGGGCGATCAGCCCCAGCATTTT; J: TRBJ1-5; V: TRBV15; size: few; D: .
CDR3: CATSPGRGQGETQYF; DNA: TGTGCCACCAGTCCTGGGCGGGGTCAGGGAGAGACCCAGTACTTC; J: TRBJ2-5; V: TRBV24-1; size: few; D: .
CDR3: CASSLGQGASNQPQHF; DNA: TGTGCCAGCAGCTTGGGACAGGGTGCAAGCAATCAGCCCCAGCATTTT; J: TRBJ1-5; V: TRBV5-6; size: few; D: TRBD1